Listed below are T cell receptor beta chains from one sample, sequenced in a study of early T cells in non-severe SARS-CoV-2 infection. TCRdb analysed the 5' RACE reads with MiXCR anew, one entry per CDR3 protein. Among about 67,000 distinct CDR3 sequences, roughly 10% were seen once, and the ten largest hold 3.5% to 4.5%. The sequenced material came from whole blood. These receptor sequences come from an adult who was a healthcare worker with PCR-confirmed SARS-CoV-2 infection or an uninfected control (not recorded which). The CDR3 runs from the conserved cysteine through the conserved F or W. The order of the fields is J gene, V gene, D gene, clone size, CDR3 DNA, CDR3 protein. D genes are given only for firm matches. Rows give clone size only sometimes, using once, few, many, or a class for an expanded clone.

>TRBJ1-5|TRBV25-1|TRBD1|many
TGTGCCAGCAGGGGGACAGTTGCCAACTTTGGCAATCAGCCCCAGCATTTT
CASRGTVANFGNQPQHF
>TRBJ2-2|TRBV29-1|-|many
TGCAGCTTGGCAGGGGACAACACCGGGGAGCTGTTTTTT
CSLAGDNTGELFF
>TRBJ2-1|TRBV11-2|-|-
TGTGCCAGCAGCTTTATACGACTAGGGAACAATGAGCAGTTCTTC
CASSFIRLGNNEQFF
>TRBJ1-3|TRBV29-1|-|many
TGCAGCGCACATCCAGGGACTGGAAACACCATATATTTT
CSAHPGTGNTIYF
>TRBJ2-1|TRBV29-1|-|many
TGCAGCGTTGTCCCAGGGTTGGATGAGCAGTTCTTC
CSVVPGLDEQFF
>TRBJ2-5|TRBV11-2|-|many
TGTGCCAGCAGCCCTAGGGCGGGGCAGGAGACCCAGTACTTC
CASSPRAGQETQYF
>TRBJ2-2|TRBV3-1|-|many
TGTGCCAGCAGCCCCCTTAGCGGGGAGCTGTTTTTT
CASSPLSGELFF
>TRBJ2-3|TRBV3-1|-|-
TGTGCCAGCAGCCAAGGGGCCAGGGGGGTGTATTTT
CASSQGARGVYF
>TRBJ2-2|TRBV7-2|-|-
TGTGCCAGCAGGTCCACCCCGGGCGGGGAGCTGTTTTTT
CASRSTPGGELFF
>TRBJ1-6|TRBV5-1|TRBD1|many
TGCGCCAGCAGCCCGGGACAGTATAATTCACCCCTCCACTTT
CASSPGQYNSPLHF
>TRBJ2-6|TRBV4-1|TRBD1|many
TGCGCCAGCAGCCATCCCCCGGGACAGGGACCTTCTGGGGCCAACGTCCTGACTTTC
CASSHPPGQGPSGANVLTF
>TRBJ2-5|TRBV20-1|TRBD2|-
TGCAGTGCTAGAGACCCCGGGACTAGCGGGACAGAGACCCAGTACTTC
CSARDPGTSGTETQYF
>TRBJ1-4|TRBV7-9|-|few
TGTGCCAGCAGCCTATCGGGAGCTCTTGCAACTAATGAAAAACTGTTTTTT
CASSLSGALATNEKLFF
>TRBJ1-1|TRBV7-2|-|few
TGTGCCAGCAGCTTAGCGGGGGGGCTGGCTGAAGCTTTCTTT
CASSLAGGLAEAFF
>TRBJ2-2|TRBV4-2|-|many
TGTGCCAGCAGCCCCGACTCAGGGGAGCCCGGGGAGCTGTTTTTT
CASSPDSGEPGELFF
>TRBJ2-5|TRBV29-1|TRBD2|few
TGCAGCGTTGAAGATCTGCGACTAGCGGGAGAACGAGAGACCCAGTACTTC
CSVEDLRLAGERETQYF
>TRBJ2-3|TRBV12-5|-|many
TGTGCTAGTGGTTTGGTACCCGACGGGACGGCTAGCACAGATACGCAGTATTTT
CASGLVPDGTASTDTQYF
>TRBJ2-4|TRBV2|-|many
TGTGCCAGCAGCGGTGGGGAATGGGGCATTCAGTACTTC
CASSGGEWGIQYF
>TRBJ2-1|TRBV2|TRBD2|many
TGTGCCAGCAGTGGGGGAGGGGCAGTTGAGCAGTTCTTC
CASSGGGAVEQFF
>TRBJ2-5|TRBV12-3/TRBV12-4|-|many
TGTGCCAGCAGTCCCCTACGGGGAGGAGAGACCCAGTACTTC
CASSPLRGGETQYF
>TRBJ1-5|TRBV5-6|-|few
TGTGCCAGCAGCTCAACAGGGAGAGACCAGCCCCAGCATTTT
CASSSTGRDQPQHF
>TRBJ2-7|TRBV29-1|-|-
TGCAGCGTTGGTTTGCGGGACTACGAGCAGTACTTC
CSVGLRDYEQYF
>TRBJ1-4|TRBV9|-|-
TGTGCCAGCAGCGTAGGAGCGCAGCTTAATGAAAAACTGTTTTTT
CASSVGAQLNEKLFF
>TRBJ2-3|TRBV11-2|TRBD1|-
TGTGCCAGCAGCGCCGGGACAGGGCTCCTAGGGACAGATACGCAGTATTTT
CASSAGTGLLGTDTQYF
>TRBJ2-7|TRBV19|TRBD2|many
TGTGCCAGTAGTATAGGAAGCGGGAATCACTACGAGCAGTACTTC
CASSIGSGNHYEQYF
>TRBJ2-2|TRBV3-1|TRBD2|many
TGTGCCAGCAGCCAAACTAGCGGGAGGACGGACACCGGGGAGCTGTTTTTT
CASSQTSGRTDTGELFF
>TRBJ1-2|TRBV10-2|TRBD1|many
TGCGCCAGCAGCCCCCAGACAGGGGGGCTCGGCTATGGCTACACCTTC
CASSPQTGGLGYGYTF
>TRBJ1-1|TRBV12-3/TRBV12-4|-|many
TGTGCCACCAGACAGACTGGGGTTGGGAACACTGAAGCTTTCTTT
CATRQTGVGNTEAFF
>TRBJ1-1|TRBV7-9|-|many
TGTGCCAGCAGCACCCGAACAGGGTCTACTGAAGCTTTCTTT
CASSTRTGSTEAFF
>TRBJ1-5|TRBV27|-|many
TGTGCCAGCAGGCCCGCAGAGGACGTCCCCCAGCATTTT
CASRPAEDVPQHF
>TRBJ1-5|TRBV9|TRBD1|many
TGTGCCAGCAGCCCCCAAGGACAGGGCAATCAGCCCCAGCATTTT
CASSPQGQGNQPQHF
>TRBJ2-1|TRBV6-1|TRBD2|many
TGTGCCAGCAACCCAATCAGCGGGGCCATCTACAATGAGCAGTTCTTC
CASNPISGAIYNEQFF
>TRBJ2-5|TRBV2|-|-
TGTGCCAGCTGTGTCGGTGCCGAGGAAGAGACCCAGTACTTC
CASCVGAEEETQYF
>TRBJ2-3|TRBV7-8|-|many
TGTGCCAGCAGCTTAGCGAAAACGGGAGCGACAGATACGCAGTATTTT
CASSLAKTGATDTQYF
>TRBJ2-5|TRBV11-1|-|many
TGTGCCAGCAGCTTACTCAGGGTGGAGACCCAGTACTTC
CASSLLRVETQYF
>TRBJ1-1|TRBV7-2|-|once
TGTGCCAGCAGCTTAATTCGAGCGGGATCCGGGAACACTGAAGCTTTCTTT
CASSLIRAGSGNTEAFF
>TRBJ2-3|TRBV7-2|-|many
TGTGCCAGCAGCTTACGAGGTCTCCTGAGGGCGCAGTATTTT
CASSLRGLLRAQYF
>TRBJ2-2|TRBV11-2|-|few
TGTGCCAGCAGCCTTTATCACGGGACCGGGGAGCTGTTTTTT
CASSLYHGTGELFF
>TRBJ1-5|TRBV7-9|-|many
TGTGCCTGTGGGGGGCCGGGCAATCAGCCCCAGCATTTT
CACGGPGNQPQHF
>TRBJ1-1|TRBV3-1|-|few
TGTGCCAGCAGCCAACCGCAGGGAGTAGCTTTCTTT
CASSQPQGVAFF
>TRBJ1-6|TRBV5-1|-|few
TGCGCCAGCAGCTTCGACGGCGCCCTCCACTTT
CASSFDGALHF
>TRBJ1-3|TRBV29-1|-|many
TGCAGCGGCAGGGGTTGGTCTGGAAACACCATATATTTT
CSGRGWSGNTIYF
>TRBJ1-1|TRBV20-1|-|many
TGCAGTGCTGGTCTTACACAGGGAGGGACTGAAGCTTTCTTT
CSAGLTQGGTEAFF
>TRBJ2-3|TRBV20-1|-|many
TGCAGTGCTAGAGACCCCCAGCGGGCAGATACGCAGTATTTT
CSARDPQRADTQYF
>TRBJ2-3|TRBV30|TRBD2|-
TGTGCCTGGAGTGTCATTAGCGGGACCTACACAGATACGCAGTATTTT
CAWSVISGTYTDTQYF
>TRBJ2-7|TRBV28|-|many
TGTGCCAGCAGCCCCCCACGGACCGCACCCTACGAGCAGTACTTC
CASSPPRTAPYEQYF
>TRBJ1-5|TRBV7-9|-|-
TGTGCCAGCAGCAAGGAGGATCAGCCCCAGCATTTT
CASSKEDQPQHF
>TRBJ2-7|TRBV5-1|-|few
TGCGCCAGCAGCTTTGGCAGCTTCTACGAGCAGTACTTC
CASSFGSFYEQYF
>TRBJ2-1|TRBV12-3/TRBV12-4|-|few
TGTGCCAGCAGTTTCGGGACACGCAACAATGAGCAGTTCTTC
CASSFGTRNNEQFF
>TRBJ1-1|TRBV13|-|many
TGTGCCAGCAGCTTGGAGATCGCGGGGGAGACTGAAGCTTTCTTT
CASSLEIAGETEAFF
>TRBJ2-1|TRBV7-9|TRBD2|many
TGTGCCAGCAGCTTAGCCCGGACTAGCGGGAGGGCCCAAGGTGAGCAGTTCTTC
CASSLARTSGRAQGEQFF
>TRBJ2-7|TRBV7-8|TRBD1|few
TGTGCCAGCCGGCCGGGGACAGGGAAGTACGAGCAGTACTTC
CASRPGTGKYEQYF
>TRBJ2-3|TRBV10-1|-|-
TGCGCCAACCCTCATTTGACAGGACGCACAGATACGCAGTATTTT
CANPHLTGRTDTQYF
>TRBJ2-1|TRBV12-3/TRBV12-4|-|many
TGTGCCAGCAGTTTTAGGGTCAATGAGCAGTTCTTC
CASSFRVNEQFF
>TRBJ1-1|TRBV13|-|many
TGTGCCAGCAGCTTAGGTGGAGGGCGCACTGAAGCTTTCTTT
CASSLGGGRTEAFF